This T cell receptor beta chain was identified during a study of shared clonotypes between healthy human individuals (dated by TCRdb to between 2020 and 2021). About the study as a whole: Three men and two women, aged 18 to 49 years, made up the cohort. Between about 0.8 and 9 billion PBMCs per donor were obtained by leukapheresis. To increase sequencing depth and limit assay-specific biases, TCR repertoire library preparation and sequencing were carried out by different laboratories using diverse techniques. To estimate repertoire size and how much clonotypes are shared between individuals, the study performed deep sequencing of blood TCR repertoires from roughly five healthy adults. Study-level results and caveats: Sampling was restricted to blood, and TCR repertoires in tissue are likely to differ from TCR repertoires in blood. Based on pairwise subsampling, the degree of clonotype sharing among donors was expected to be affected by sequencing depth. Because the study included a small number of donors, the genetic and exposure-history diversity represented was limited.

A remark on this clone: Its antigen specificity is not known. No much larger clone exists at a distance of one base, and base qualities are not known.

TCR CDR3 regions were amplified from genomic DNA by multiplex PCR using the deep immunoSEQ assay. For each cell subset, the extracted genomic DNA was distributed evenly across all wells of several immunoSEQ 96-well plates, and each plate served as one replicate. Each replicate PCR for unsorted PBMC received 300 to 350 ng genomic DNA, equal to about 30,000 T cell genomes. Ten immunoSEQ deep assay plates were used to sequence unsorted PBMC genomic DNA. Purified libraries were quantified with a Qubit 3.0 fluorometer, sized on a Bioanalyzer 2100, and re-quantified with the KAPA Library Quantification kit. Each immunoSEQ 96-well plate was sequenced on its own single-read 150-cycle Illumina NextSeq 550 flow cell. Per the authors' processing: Because the immunoSEQ output included only junctional sequences and no quality scores, the filtering could not be the same as the filtering used for full-length reads. To assign V/J genes and CDR3, sequences were annotated against IMGT germline references using PyIR, a Python wrapper for IgBLAST v1.9. Reads were filtered out if the reads had weak V/J assignments (E-value above 1e-6), no CDR3, stop codons, out-of-frame junctions, or ambiguous translated residues. V3J clonotypes were defined as sequences sharing an identical inferred V gene, J gene, and CDR3 amino acid sequence. Percentage overlap between repertoires was computed as shared unique clonotypes divided by the size of the smaller repertoire. Richness of each repertoire was evaluated using RTK rarefaction, the Chao1 estimator, and Recon v2.1 estimates of unobserved clonotypes. Imported from immuneACCESS, the table was reduced by TCRdb to in-frame sequences with V and J called. These copies leave out some clones; in studies compared against another copy, an unresolved V gene accounts for under half, and the cause of the remainder is not known. V and J calls and clone size follow that table, whereas D and trimming were derived from the DNA. This sample is represented by some 480,000 clones; 79% of them were singletons. The ten top clones hold roughly 12% of the sample.

The donors were healthy, HIV-negative adults who had no recently reported acute infections or vaccinations. Only Caucasian adults living in Nashville, Tennessee, USA were represented among the donors. For unsorted samples, tens of millions of PBMCs were counted and genomic DNA was extracted with the QIAamp DNA Blood Mini kit. After blood collection by leukapheresis, PBMCs were isolated using Ficoll-Histopaque density gradient centrifugation and then cryopreserved in the vapor phase of liquid nitrogen. The trim is 5 bases for V and 5 bases for J, with a gap of 13 bases between the germline ends. The germline V gene (reference sequence) specifies MNHEY as CDR1 and SMNVEV as CDR2. The CDR3 runs 13 amino acids, cysteine and phenylalanine included. Of the read, only the CDR3 DNA is kept; its 39 bases are in frame from base 1.

Sequencing was carried out using PBMCs. The TCR comes from a woman aged 40 to 49 in good health. Some clones in this sample may be carry-over from other donors' samples. This chain is built from TRBV27 and TRBJ2-7; the D segment could be TRBD1, given 6 matching bases. The CDR3 protein is CASSQTGYNEQYF. The nucleotide sequence reads TGTGCCAGCAGTCAAACAGGGTACAACGAGCAGTACTTC.